This T cell receptor beta chain is from a study of blood T cell repertoires in COVID-19. Across the study: Researchers got acute and convalescent COVID-19 samples from the United States, Italy and Spain. Sources were T cells, B-cell-depleted T cells, or PBMCs; the material itself was cDNA or gDNA.

Per the original methods: It was from reference gene primer amplification that nucleated cell counts were estimated. TCRdb keeps only in-frame clones here, not all; method: immunoSEQ multiplex PCR. Clone size and V and J calls were adopted from that table, with D and trimming inferred from the DNA. The top ten hold 1.5% to 2% of the sample, which has 150,000 or so clones, about 80% seen once. This clone was seen just once. CDR1 is MGHDK and CDR2 is SYGVNS in the germline V gene. The CDR3 loop spans 15 amino acids. V shed 6 bases and J 5 bases; nucleotides not matched to a gene: 9. The receptor was isolated from a human donor in a cohort sampled during active COVID-19. The chain links TRBV25-1 to TRBJ2-5; TRBD1 aligns across 10 bases. Sequenced: peripheral blood. In DNA, the CDR3 is TGTGCCAGCAGCAGTAGACAGGGGGCAGGGGAGACCCAGTACTTC. This encodes CASSSRQGAGETQYF.